This TCR beta chain derives from a study of response to subunit inactivated influenza vaccine. Study-level points and caveats: T cells newly recruited by each seasonal influenza vaccination are few, the authors suggested.

The germline CDR1 and CDR2 sequences are LGHNA and YNFKEQ. Trimming took off 2 bases at V and 1 base at J, with 15 bases between the two ends. The CDR3 has 17 residues. As to this clonotype: The antigen is unknown.

TCRdb independently ran MiXCR on the RT-PCR reads; one entry per CDR3 protein. This table has about 700,000 distinct CDR3 sequences, approximately 15% appearing once. This receptor was taken from a man over 45 who received an inactivated influenza vaccine. Sequenced material: PBMCs from blood, taken 14 days before vaccination. The V and J genes are TRBV4-2 and TRBJ2-1, with D perhaps assigned TRBD1 or TRBD2 (7 bases each). CDR3 DNA: TGTGCCAGCAGCCAAAAGGGGGCGGGGGAGTCCTACAATGAGCAGTTCTTC. Amino acids: CASSQKGAGESYNEQFF.